This TCR beta chain was observed in a study of shared clonotypes between healthy human individuals. Study-wide findings and caveats: Clonotype sharing among donors likely depends on sequencing depth.

Some clones are missing from TCRdb's copy, which holds only in-frame ones; the method was immunoSEQ multiplex PCR. Here the sample spans under 2,500,000 clones, more than 90% being singletons. Adults of Caucasian background living in Nashville, Tennessee made up all donors. Note on this clone: Its matching antigen is unknown. One end of the junction fails to match germline, which may point to a read error.

The CDR3 totals 12 residues. Looked up from germline, CDR1 is SGHRS and CDR2 is YFSETQ. The chain is built from TRBV5-1 and TRBJ2-7; TRBD1 aligns across 9 bases. Sequences were obtained from naive CD4+ T cells sorted from blood. This sample's subset: CD45RA+ positively selected. The sequence came from a young man in good health. The CDR3 sequence is CASSLEGTGKNF. As DNA, the CDR3 is TGCGCCAGCAGCCTGGAAGGGACAGGGAAAAACTTC.